This passage covers 5 T cell receptor beta chains from one sample sequenced in a study of blood T cells in healthy people across ages. PCR was performed a second time for about 7 to 11 cycles using a sample-barcoded 5' primer and a J-beta primer mix. TCRdb redid the calling of the 5' RACE reads with MiXCR, one entry per CDR3 protein. This table has under 1 million distinct CDR3 sequences, 40% to 50% appearing once. The specimen was blood. The receptor source for this set is a man in his fifties or sixties in good health.

Only a few counts were recorded for this clonotype. The chain links TRBV14 to TRBJ2-1; D is perhaps TRBD2 (6 bases). Germline values: CDR1 SGHDN, CDR2 FVKESK. The CDR3 contains 17 residues. The V gene lost 4 bases and the J gene lost 0 bases, with 16 bases spanning the gap. The CDR3 DNA is TGTGCCAGCAGCCCCGGAGGGGTCAGGAGCTCCTACAATGAGCAGTTCTTC. Translating it yields CASSPGGVRSSYNEQFF.

This chain connects TRBV27 to TRBJ2-3; 7 bases are shared with TRBD2. Germline V gene data show CDR1 as MNHEY and CDR2 as SMNVEV (reference sequence). V lost 6 bases to trimming and J lost 3 bases; unmatched junction nucleotides: 3. The CDR3 runs 13 residues. CDR3 nucleotide sequence: TGTGCCAGCAGGGGGGGGATAACAGATACGCAGTATTTT. Translation gives CASRGGITDTQYF.

CDR3 coding DNA: TGTGCCAGCAGTGAACTCGGGACAGGGGAGGTGGGCTACACCTTC. Its protein product is CASSELGTGEVGYTF. This chain connects TRBV6-1 to TRBJ1-2; TRBD1 matches 10 bases. The CDR3 spans 15 residues. The V segment lost 2 bases and the J segment 8 bases; nucleotides outside the gene matches: 8. Germline CDR1 MNHNS, CDR2 SASEGT.

The chain couples TRBV4-1 to TRBJ1-2; D remains unclear. Germline assignment: CDR1 MGHRA and CDR2 YSYEKL. The V end was cut by 4 bases, the J end by 4 bases, with 13 bases between. The length of the CDR3 is 14 residues. CDR3: CASSRQDASYGYTF. In DNA, the CDR3 is TGCGCCAGCAGCCGGCAAGACGCATCCTATGGCTACACCTTC.

The chain has TRBV20-1 and TRBJ2-3; possibly TRBD1 or TRBD2 for D (5 bases each). The CDR3 has 17 amino acids. Germline lookup yields CDR1 DFQATT and CDR2 SNEGSKA (reference sequence). V shed 0 bases and J shed 5 bases, with 21 bases lying between them. The CDR3 region is CSARDVTSLGAGDTQYF. The CDR3 nucleotides are TGCAGTGCTAGAGATGTAACTAGTCTCGGGGCGGGAGATACGCAGTATTTT.